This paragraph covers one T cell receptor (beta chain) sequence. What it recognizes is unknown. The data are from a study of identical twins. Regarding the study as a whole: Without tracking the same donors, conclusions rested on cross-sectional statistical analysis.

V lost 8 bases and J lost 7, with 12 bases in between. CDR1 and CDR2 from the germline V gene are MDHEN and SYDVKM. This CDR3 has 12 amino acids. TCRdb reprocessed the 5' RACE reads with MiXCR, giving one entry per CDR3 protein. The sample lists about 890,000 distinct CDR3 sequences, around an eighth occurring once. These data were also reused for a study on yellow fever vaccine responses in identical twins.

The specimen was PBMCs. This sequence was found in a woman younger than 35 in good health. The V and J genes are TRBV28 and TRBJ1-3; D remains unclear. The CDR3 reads CASQTAGNTIYF. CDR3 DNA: TGTGCCAGCCAAACCGCCGGGAACACCATATATTTT. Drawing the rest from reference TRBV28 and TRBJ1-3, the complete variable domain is DVKVTQSSRYLVKRTGEKVFLECVQDMDHENMFWYRQDPGLGLRLIYFSYDVKMKEKGDIPEGYSVSREKKERFSLILESASTNQTSMYLCASQTAGNTIYFGEGSWLTVV.